These T cell receptor beta chains were read from a single sample in a study of memory CD4+ T cells and cytomegalovirus serostatus. This table comes from immunoSEQ multiplex PCR, and its TCRdb copy is limited to in-frame clones, with some not included. The repertoire holds tens of thousands of clones, roughly 80% seen once, with approximately 0.81% in the top ten. The sequenced material came from memory CD4+ T cells from blood. These receptor sequences come from an adult in good health and CMV-seronegative. CDR3s include the opening cysteine and the closing phenylalanine or tryptophan. D genes are given only for firm matches. Only part of the rows carry a size: once, few, many, or a class if the clone is expanded.

>.|TRBJ1-5|13|.|TRBV7-2
TGTGCCAGCAGCTTAGCCGGGTCCGGGCCCCAGCATTTT
CASSLAGSGPQHF
>.|TRBJ2-3|16|TRBD2|TRBV28
TGTGCCAGCAGTTTATCCCGCCTAGCGGGAGAAGATACGCAGTATTTT
CASSLSRLAGEDTQYF
>.|TRBJ2-5|13|.|TRBV11-2
TGTGCCAGCAGCTTTGGCGCGGTGGAGACCCAGTACTTC
CASSFGAVETQYF
>.|TRBJ1-2|12|.|TRBV10-3
TGTGCCATCGGACAGACGAACTATGGCTACACCTTC
CAIGQTNYGYTF
>.|TRBJ2-7|13|TRBD1|TRBV30
TGTGCCGGAGAACCAGGGGGAGATGGCGAGCAGTACTTC
CAGEPGGDGEQYF
>.|TRBJ1-5|16|.|TRBV6-5
TGTGCCAGCAGTTATTCAGGGAGGGCGAGCAATCAGCCCCAGCATTTT
CASSYSGRASNQPQHF
>.|TRBJ1-2|15|.|TRBV5-4
TGTGCCAGCAGCGGGGGTCCGGGAAATTTCTATGGCTACACCTTC
CASSGGPGNFYGYTF
>.|TRBJ2-3|15|TRBD2|TRBV5-1
TGCGCCAGCAGCCGAAGCGGGGGGACCACAGATACGCAGTATTTT
CASSRSGGTTDTQYF
>.|TRBJ1-2|15|.|TRBV5-1
TGCGCCAGCCATCCTGACGGCTCAAATAACTATGGCTACACCTTC
CASHPDGSNNYGYTF
>.|TRBJ1-1|15|.|TRBV6-1
TGTGCCAGCAGTGACCACCGGCGGGGAGGTACTGAAGCTTTCTTT
CASSDHRRGGTEAFF
>once|TRBJ2-3|13|.|TRBV4-1
TGCGCCAGCAGCCAAGATAGGGCAGGGGATGAGTATTTT
CASSQDRAGDEYF
>.|TRBJ1-1|14|.|TRBV5-1
TGCGCCAGCAGCTTGGAAGTACGCGGGACTGAAGCTTTCTTT
CASSLEVRGTEAFF
>.|TRBJ1-1|14|.|TRBV10-3
TGTGCCATCAGTGGAAACAAGGGGGGCACTGAAGCTTTCTTT
CAISGNKGGTEAFF
>.|TRBJ2-5|16|TRBD2|TRBV5-1
TGCGCCAGCAGCTTCGGGACTAGCGGGGCCCAAGAGACCCAGTACTTC
CASSFGTSGAQETQYF
>few|TRBJ2-2|16|.|TRBV2
TGTGCCAGCAGTGTGGAGGGACTTTGGAACACCGGGGAGCTGTTTTTT
CASSVEGLWNTGELFF
>.|TRBJ1-2|16|TRBD1|TRBV7-9
TGTGCCAGCAGCTCACTCGCATACAGGGGATTCGCTGGCTACACCTTC
CASSSLAYRGFAGYTF
>.|TRBJ2-1|14|TRBD2|TRBV11-2
TGTGCCAGCAGCTCAGCGGGATGGGACAATGAGCAGTTCTTC
CASSSAGWDNEQFF
>.|TRBJ2-7|14|TRBD2|TRBV6-5
TGTGCCAGCAGTTGGGGGGGGGACTCCTACGAGCAGTACTTC
CASSWGGDSYEQYF
>.|TRBJ2-3|15|.|TRBV6-1
TGTGCCAGCAGTGAAGCGACCGCGGGGACAGATACGCAGTATTTT
CASSEATAGTDTQYF
>.|TRBJ1-2|13|.|TRBV7-2
TGTGCCAGCACTACTGACAGGAACTATGGCTACACCTTC
CASTTDRNYGYTF
>.|TRBJ1-1|16|.|TRBV5-4
TGTGCCAGCAGCTTGGAACAGTTAAAAGTTCCGCAAGAAGCTTTCTTT
CASSLEQLKVPQEAFF
>.|TRBJ1-3|17|.|TRBV2
TGTGCCAGCAGTGAGGGCAGGCCTTCCTACTCTGGAAACACCATATATTTT
CASSEGRPSYSGNTIYF
>few|TRBJ1-1|13|.|TRBV19
TGTGCCAGTAGTGTGACGGTGAACACTGAAGCTTTCTTT
CASSVTVNTEAFF
>.|TRBJ2-6|17|TRBD1|TRBV2
TGTGCCAGCAGAGGGGGACAGGGTCGCACTGGGGCCAACGTCCTGACTTTC
CASRGGQGRTGANVLTF
>few|TRBJ1-1|13|.|TRBV7-9
TGTGCCAGCAGCTCGTACACGAGAACTGAAGCTTTCTTT
CASSSYTRTEAFF
>.|TRBJ1-1|15|.|TRBV6-5
TGTGCCAGCAGTTACGGGCGGGAAATCAGCACTGAAGCTTTCTTT
CASSYGREISTEAFF
>.|TRBJ2-5|15|.|TRBV7-2
TGTGCCAGCAGCTCCAGTGGGACGGCCCAAGAGACCCAGTACTTC
CASSSSGTAQETQYF
>.|TRBJ1-3|15|.|TRBV19
TGTGCCAGTAGTGCGGGCGGGACTCCTGGAAACACCATATATTTT
CASSAGGTPGNTIYF
>.|TRBJ2-3|15|TRBD1|TRBV10-3
TGTGCCACCGAATCCAGGACAGGCCGGCAAGATACGCAGTATTTT
CATESRTGRQDTQYF
>few|TRBJ1-1|16|.|TRBV5-6
TGTGCCAGCAGCTTACTTTGGGGCAGAGACTCCACTGAAGCTTTCTTT
CASSLLWGRDSTEAFF